The 30 T cell receptor beta chains below all came from one sample that was sequenced in a study of T cell responses to AZD1222 COVID-19 vaccine. Using immunoSEQ multiplex PCR, the repertoire was profiled, and TCRdb retains in-frame clones only, with some absent. The table has roughly 120,000 clones, about 88% seen once. Source: peripheral blood, taken 28 days after the second AZD1222 dose. Receptor source: an adult who received the AZD1222 COVID-19 vaccine.

The rearrangement links TRBV11-2 to TRBJ2-1; no definite D call. This CDR3 is built from 14 residues. Trimming took off 1 base at V and 2 bases at J, with 6 bases between the two ends. CDR1 and CDR2 from the germline V gene are SGHAT and FQNNGV. CDR3 loop: CASSLGRPYNEQFF. The CDR3 nucleotides read TGTGCCAGCAGCTTAGGTCGCCCCTACAATGAGCAGTTCTTC.

This sequence joins TRBV12-3 or TRBV12-4 and TRBJ2-1; no reliable D call. The V end lost 5 bases, the J end lost 6 bases, and 5 bases lay between the germline ends. The CDR3 totals 11 residues. CDR3 nucleotide sequence: TGTGCCAGCAGTGAGCGCAATGAGCAGTTCTTC. It yields the protein CASSERNEQFF.

CDR3 protein: CASSPNGQGDTDTQYF. In nucleotides, the CDR3 is TGTGCCAGCTCCCCAAACGGACAGGGGGATACAGATACGCAGTATTTT. The rearrangement uses TRBV18 and TRBJ2-3, with TRBD1 identical over 10 bases. V trimming: 6 bases; J trimming: 3 bases; junction bases outside the gene matches: 9. The CDR3 has 16 amino acids. CDR1 and CDR2 (germline): KGHSH, LQKENI.

The chain recombines TRBV27 with TRBJ2-1, with unresolved D. V was pared by 1 base and J by 4 bases, with 8 bases between. This CDR3 has 14 amino acids. Germline CDR1 MNHEY, CDR2 SMNVEV (reference sequence). CDR3 nucleotides: TGTGCCAGCAGTTTATTGGGGTTGTACAATGAGCAGTTCTTC. Translated: CASSLLGLYNEQFF.

The gene calls are TRBV7-8 and TRBJ1-2, with D possibly being TRBD1 (5 bases). This CDR3 comprises 14 residues. CDR1 is SGHVS and CDR2 is FQNEAQ in the germline V gene. V lost 0 bases to trimming and J lost 8 bases, with 13 bases between them. The CDR3 loop reads CASSLAGQGGGYTF. In nucleotides, the CDR3 is TGTGCCAGCAGCTTAGCCGGGCAGGGCGGCGGCTACACCTTC.

J is TRBJ1-5 and V is TRBV18; 9 positions agree with TRBD1. This CDR3 comprises 14 residues. Germline lookup yields CDR1 KGHSH and CDR2 LQKENI. The V segment lost 3 bases and the J segment 5 bases; nucleotides outside the gene matches: 2. The DNA for the CDR3 is TGTGCCAGCTCACCGGGACAGGGCTATCAGCCCCAGCATTTT. Translated, it gives CASSPGQGYQPQHF.

V gene TRBV9 combines with J gene TRBJ1-2; D gene uncertain. There are 12 residues in the CDR3. Trimming took 4 bases from V and 9 from J, leaving 13 bases between them. The germline CDR1 and CDR2 sequences are SGDLS and YYNGEE. The CDR3 DNA reads TGTGCCAGCAGCTTGGGTAGCAGTAGCTACACCTTC. It translates to CASSLGSSSYTF. Complete variable domain (other parts from reference TRBV9 and TRBJ1-2): DSGVTQTPKHLITATGQRVTLRCSPRSGDLSVYWYQQSLDQGLQFLIQYYNGEERAKGNILERFSAQQFPDLHSELNLSSLELGDSALYFCASSLGSSSYTFGSGTRLTVV.

The gene calls are TRBV19 and TRBJ1-3, with D tentatively TRBD1 (5 bases). This CDR3 has 15 residues. The V end lost 11 bases, the J end lost 0 bases, and 17 bases lay between the germline ends. The germline CDR1 and CDR2 sequences are LNHDA and SQIVND (reference sequence). In DNA, the CDR3 is TGTGCCGCAACTGGGACCTACTCCTCTGGAAACACCATATATTTT. This translates into CAATGTYSSGNTIYF. Complete variable domain (other parts from reference TRBV19 and TRBJ1-3): DGGITQSPKYLFRKEGQNVTLSCEQNLNHDAMYWYRQDPGQGLRLIYYSQIVNDFQKGDIAEGYSVSREKKESFPLTVTSAQKNPTAFYLCAATGTYSSGNTIYFGEGSWLTVV.

V is TRBV19 and J is TRBJ1-6; no clear D. V was pared by 6 bases and J by 14 bases, with 17 bases between. The CDR3 length is 13 residues. The V gene's germline CDR1 is LNHDA and CDR2 SQIVND (reference sequence). As DNA, the CDR3 is TGTGCCAGTAGCCACCATACCGCAGAGGCCCTCCACTTT. Its translation: CASSHHTAEALHF.

Worth noting for this clone: The same CDR3 can be traced to other DNA sequences in this sample. J is TRBJ2-7 and V is TRBV11-2, with D uncertain. Per germline, CDR1 SGHAT and CDR2 FQNNGV. The germline V and J ends were trimmed by 0 bases and 6 bases, with 6 bases remaining between them. The CDR3 is 12 amino acids. The CDR3 protein is CASSLERSEQYF. The DNA of the CDR3 is TGTGCCAGCAGCTTAGAGAGGTCCGAGCAGTACTTC.

The chain combines TRBV10-3 with TRBJ2-5; the match to TRBD2 covers 9 bases. From germline, CDR1 is ENHRY and CDR2 SYGVKD. The CDR3 contains 16 residues. V lost 6 bases to trimming and J lost 0 bases; unmatched junction nucleotides: 8. The CDR3, as DNA: TGTGCCATCAGGGATAGCGGGGGCTTGGACCAAGAGACCCAGTACTTC. It is translated as CAIRDSGGLDQETQYF.

The chain joins TRBV4-3 to TRBJ2-7, with 8 bases lining up with TRBD1. Germline V CDR1 and CDR2: LGHNA, YSLEER. The CDR3 extends over 15 amino acids. Trimming at V came to 1 base and at J to 3 bases, leaving 5 bases not matched to a gene. The CDR3 DNA reads as TGCGCCAGCAGCCAAGGGGACAGGTCATTCTACGAGCAGTACTTC. It encodes CASSQGDRSFYEQYF.

The chain uses TRBV5-1 and TRBJ1-6; 9 bases map to TRBD1. Trimming took 4 bases from V and 9 from J; bases not matched to a gene: 5. The CDR3 sequence is 14 residues long. Germline lookup yields CDR1 SGHRS and CDR2 YFSETQ. DNA for the CDR3: TGCGCCAGCAGCCTAGGGACAGGGCCTTCACCCCTCCACTTT. As protein: CASSLGTGPSPLHF.

The chain couples TRBV7-9 to TRBJ2-7; TRBD1 matches 7 bases. With V trimmed by 5 bases and J by 5 bases, 9 bases remained unmatched. Germline CDR1 SEHNR, CDR2 FQNEAQ (reference sequence). This CDR3 comprises 14 residues. CDR3 nucleotide sequence: TGTGCCAGCAGCCCCCGGACAGGAAAGCACGAGCAGTACTTC. Encoded protein: CASSPRTGKHEQYF.

The rearrangement uses TRBV9 and TRBJ1-3; the D gene is possibly TRBD1 (6 bases). Germline V gives CDR1 SGDLS, CDR2 YYNGEE. V was shortened by 4 bases and J by 4 bases, with 12 bases between the two germline ends. The CDR3 spans 14 residues. The CDR3 coding sequence is TGTGCCAGCAGCCCGGCCGGGACAGGAAACACCATATATTTT. As protein: CASSPAGTGNTIYF.

This clone has just a few counts. V gene TRBV18 combines with J gene TRBJ1-1; D remains unclear. The CDR3 has 14 amino acids. Germline-derived CDR1 and CDR2 are KGHSH and LQKENI. V gave up 3 bases and J gave up 0 bases, with 8 bases separating them. The CDR3 here is CASSPRNLNTEAFF. The CDR3 nucleotides read TGTGCCAGCTCACCCAGAAATCTGAACACTGAAGCTTTCTTT.

This rearrangement joins TRBV24-1 to TRBJ2-3; 10 bases agree with TRBD1. CDR3 size: 16 residues. Germline V gives CDR1 KGHDR, CDR2 SFDVKD. V was clipped by 2 bases and J by 1 base; unmatched bases: 2. CDR3 in DNA: TGTGCCACCAGTGATTCCGGACAGGGGGGCACAGATACGCAGTATTTT. It specifies CATSDSGQGGTDTQYF.

The chain is built from TRBV9 and TRBJ2-3; TRBD2 aligns across 8 bases. V lost 4 bases, J lost 5 bases, and 9 bases stayed unmatched. Germline assignment: CDR1 SGDLS and CDR2 YYNGEE. The CDR3 runs to 15 residues. CDR3 loop: CASSPSGTRIDTQYF. The DNA of the CDR3 is TGTGCCAGCAGCCCATCCGGGACTAGGATAGATACGCAGTATTTT.

This chain joins TRBV6-2 or TRBV6-3 and TRBJ1-2; D is ambiguous. In germline, CDR1 is MNHEY, CDR2 SVGEGT. The CDR3 has 17 residues. Trimming pared 2 bases from V and 4 bases from J, leaving 20 bases between. Written as DNA, the CDR3 is TGTGCCAGCAGTTACGATTTCGGGGAGTCCTCCTCCTATGGCTACACCTTC. It yields the protein CASSYDFGESSSYGYTF.

This clone has just one count. The V gene is TRBV7-9, the J gene TRBJ1-6; D gene unclear. CDR3 length equals 15 residues. CDR1 and CDR2 (germline): SEHNR, FQNEAQ (reference sequence). The ends were cut back, 3 bases at V and 7 bases at J, with 13 bases in the middle. In DNA, the CDR3 is TGTGCCAGCAGCTTGGATCGCTATGGGAATTCACCCCTCCACTTT. It specifies CASSLDRYGNSPLHF.

The CDR3 sequence is CASSSGLNTEAFF. DNA of the CDR3: TGTGCCAGCAGTTCCGGCCTTAACACTGAAGCTTTCTTT. This sequence joins TRBV6-2 or TRBV6-3 and TRBJ1-1; D call uncertain. Trimming took off 4 bases at V and 2 bases at J, with 8 bases between the two ends. Germline loops: CDR1 MNHEY, CDR2 SVGEGT. This CDR3 region has 13 residues.

The V and J genes are TRBV11-1 and TRBJ2-5; weak D call: TRBD2 (5 bases). The CDR3 is 14 residues long. Per germline, CDR1 SGHAT and CDR2 FQDESV (reference sequence). The V gene lost 5 bases and the J gene lost 4 bases, with 14 bases spanning the gap. The CDR3 spells CASSGASLPETQYF. Here the CDR3 DNA reads TGTGCCAGCAGCGGCGCTAGCCTTCCAGAGACCCAGTACTTC.

V gene TRBV2 combines with J gene TRBJ1-2, with D unresolved. Between the trimmed V and J ends, which lost 3 bases and 3 bases, there was a span of 11 bases. Germline V gene sequence: CDR1 SNHLY, CDR2 FYNNEI. The CDR3 runs to 14 residues. Here the CDR3 reads CASSDGHPYYGYTF. The CDR3 DNA sequence: TGTGCCAGCAGTGATGGTCACCCCTACTATGGCTACACCTTC.

The chain joins TRBV2 to TRBJ2-2; D gene uncertain. This CDR3 is 16 amino acids long. Germline V gives CDR1 SNHLY, CDR2 FYNNEI. The V gene lost 7 bases and the J gene lost 0 bases, with 15 bases spanning the gap. CDR3 coding DNA: TGTGCCAGCACCCCTGGCGGCCGCGCGAACACCGGGGAGCTGTTTTTT. As protein: CASTPGGRANTGELFF.

V usage is TRBV29-1 and J usage is TRBJ1-2, with D unresolved. The CDR3 is 11 residues long. CDR1 is SQVTM, CDR2 ANQGSEA, per germline. With 3 bases removed from V and 8 bases from J, the gap between germline ends came to 10 bases. The CDR3 DNA is TGCAGCGTTGAGGCAGGCGGGGGCTACACCTTC. Protein sequence: CSVEAGGGYTF.

The rearrangement uses TRBV11-3 and TRBJ1-3; a possible D gene is TRBD1 (5 bases). Germline V gene sequence: CDR1 SGHNT, CDR2 YENEEA. The CDR3 length is 11 residues. Trimming stripped 5 bases from V and 11 bases from J, with 10 bases between. The CDR3 region has the DNA TGTGCCAGCAGCGTCCAGGGACCCATATATTTT. The encoded protein is CASSVQGPIYF.

The chain has TRBV2 and TRBJ2-5; TRBD1 agrees at 9 bases. This CDR3 has 14 amino acids. The germline CDR1 and CDR2 sequences are SNHLY and FYNNEI. The V segment lost 7 bases and the J segment 2 bases; nucleotides outside the gene matches: 5. In nucleotides, the CDR3 is TGTGCCAGCACGGGACAGGGAAAACAAGAGACCCAGTACTTC. Amino acids: CASTGQGKQETQYF.

This clone has only one observation. This chain connects TRBV6-1 to TRBJ1-1; D might be TRBD1 (6 bases). Trimming removed 3 bases from V and 4 bases from J, with 6 bases in between. The germline gives CDR1 MNHNS, CDR2 SASEGT. The CDR3 covers 12 residues. CDR3 nucleotides: TGTGCCAGCAGTGACAGGGGCACTGAAGCTTTCTTT. Protein: CASSDRGTEAFF.

The chain recombines TRBV5-1 with TRBJ1-1; D possibly corresponds to TRBD1 (5 bases). V shed 2 bases and J shed 5 bases, with 19 bases lying between them. The CDR3 is made up of 16 amino acids. Germline V CDR1 and CDR2: SGHRS, YFSETQ. CDR3 coding DNA: TGCGCCAGCAGCTTTCACCGGGACCTCAAGCGGACTGAAGCTTTCTTT. Its protein is CASSFHRDLKRTEAFF.

J is TRBJ1-4 and V is TRBV27; D is possibly TRBD1 (6 bases). The CDR3 spans 15 residues. Trimming cost V 2 bases and J 4 bases, with 11 bases left between them. Germline assignment: CDR1 MNHEY and CDR2 SMNVEV (reference sequence). The CDR3 loop is CASSLRGMRNEKLFF. CDR3 nucleotide sequence: TGTGCCAGCAGTTTAAGGGGGATGCGTAATGAAAAACTGTTTTTT.